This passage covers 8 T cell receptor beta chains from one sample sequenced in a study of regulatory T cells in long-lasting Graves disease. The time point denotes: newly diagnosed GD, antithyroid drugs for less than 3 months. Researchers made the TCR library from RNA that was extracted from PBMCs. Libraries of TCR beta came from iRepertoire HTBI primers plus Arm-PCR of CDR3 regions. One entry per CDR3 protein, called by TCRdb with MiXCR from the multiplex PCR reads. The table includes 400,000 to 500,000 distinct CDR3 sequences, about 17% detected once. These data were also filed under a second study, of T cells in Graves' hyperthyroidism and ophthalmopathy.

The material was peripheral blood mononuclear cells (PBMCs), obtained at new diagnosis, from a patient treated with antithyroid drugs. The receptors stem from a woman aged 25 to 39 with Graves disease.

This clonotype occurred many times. CDR3 nucleotide sequence: TGTGCCAGCAGCCAAGTCGACGACTCCTACGAGCAGTACTTC. This gives the protein CASSQVDDSYEQYF. The J gene is TRBJ2-7, the V gene TRBV4-2; D unclear. The CDR3 runs 14 residues. V lost 1 base, J lost 0 bases, and 7 bases lay in between. Germline values: CDR1 LGHNA, CDR2 YNFKEQ.

The CDR3 sequence is CASSYFAGEEQYF. Written as DNA, the CDR3 is TGTGCCAGCAGTTACTTCGCGGGAGAAGAGCAGTACTTC. The chain uses TRBV6-9 and TRBJ2-7, with 7 positions matching TRBD2. Losses at the gene ends were 3 bases for V and 7 bases for J; bases not matched to a gene: 6. Germline CDR1 is MNHGY and CDR2 is SVAAGI. There are 13 residues in the CDR3.

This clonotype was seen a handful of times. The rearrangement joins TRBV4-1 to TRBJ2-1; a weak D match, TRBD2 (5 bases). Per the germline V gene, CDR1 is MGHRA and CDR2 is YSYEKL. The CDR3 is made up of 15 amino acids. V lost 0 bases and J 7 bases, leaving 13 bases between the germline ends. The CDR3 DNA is TGCGCCAGCAGCCAAGATTCGGGGTGGCAGAATGAGCAGTTCTTC. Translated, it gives CASSQDSGWQNEQFF.

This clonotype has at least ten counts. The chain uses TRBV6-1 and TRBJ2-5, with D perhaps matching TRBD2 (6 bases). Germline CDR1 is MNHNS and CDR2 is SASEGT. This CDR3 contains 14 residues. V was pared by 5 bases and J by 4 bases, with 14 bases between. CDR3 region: CASSKGLWVETQYF. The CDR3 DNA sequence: TGTGCCAGCAGTAAGGGACTTTGGGTAGAGACCCAGTACTTC.

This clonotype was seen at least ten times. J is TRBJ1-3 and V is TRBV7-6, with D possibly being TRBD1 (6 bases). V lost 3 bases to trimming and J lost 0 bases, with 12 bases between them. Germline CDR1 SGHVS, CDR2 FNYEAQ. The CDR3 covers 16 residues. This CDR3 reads CASSFQDSYSGNTIYF. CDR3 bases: TGTGCCAGCAGCTTTCAGGACAGCTACTCTGGAAACACCATATATTTT.

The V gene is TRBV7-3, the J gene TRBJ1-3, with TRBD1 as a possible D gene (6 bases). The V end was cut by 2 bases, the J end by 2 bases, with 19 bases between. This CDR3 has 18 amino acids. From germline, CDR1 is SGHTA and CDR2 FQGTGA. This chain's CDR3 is CASSLWALTGGPGNTIYF. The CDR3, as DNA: TGTGCCAGCAGCTTATGGGCCCTTACGGGGGGGCCTGGAAACACCATATATTTT. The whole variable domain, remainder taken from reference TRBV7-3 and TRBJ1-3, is GAGVSQTPSNKVTEKGKYVELRCDPISGHTALYWYRQSLGQGPEFLIYFQGTGAADDSGLPNDRFFAVRPEGSVSTLKIQRTERGDSAVYLCASSLWALTGGPGNTIYFGEGSWLTVV.

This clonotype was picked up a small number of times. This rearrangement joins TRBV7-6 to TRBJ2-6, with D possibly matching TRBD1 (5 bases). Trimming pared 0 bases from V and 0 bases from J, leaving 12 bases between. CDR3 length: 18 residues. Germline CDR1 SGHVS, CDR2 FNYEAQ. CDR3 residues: CASSLAQGMSSGANVLTF. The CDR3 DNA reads TGTGCCAGCAGCTTAGCGCAGGGTATGAGCTCTGGGGCCAACGTCCTGACTTTC. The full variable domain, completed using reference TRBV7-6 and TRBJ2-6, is GAGVSQSPRYKVTKRGQDVALRCDPISGHVSLYWYRQALGQGPEFLTYFNYEAQQDKSGLPNDRFSAERPEGSISTLTIQRTEQRDSAMYRCASSLAQGMSSGANVLTFGAGSRLTVL.

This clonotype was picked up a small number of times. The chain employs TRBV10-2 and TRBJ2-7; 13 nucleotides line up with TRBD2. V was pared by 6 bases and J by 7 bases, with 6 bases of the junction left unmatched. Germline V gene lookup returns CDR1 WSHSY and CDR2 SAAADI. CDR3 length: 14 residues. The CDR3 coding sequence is TGCGCCAGCAGAACCGGGACTAGCGGGAATGAGCAGTACTTC. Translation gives CASRTGTSGNEQYF.